What follows are 26 T cell receptor beta chains derived from one specimen sequenced in a study of Ad26.COV2.S vaccination and SARS-CoV-2 variants. Some clones are missing from TCRdb's copy, which holds only in-frame ones; the method was immunoSEQ multiplex PCR. The sample lists a few hundred thousand clones; approximately 90% were seen once. Treatment meaning: some 19 received Ad26.COV2.S at low or high dose, single or two shots; 5 received placebo; per-sample allocation not given. Sampling was performed 63 days after the first vaccine or placebo injection. The sequences come from peripheral blood, collected in a trial of Ad26.COV2.S vaccine versus placebo. The receptors here all came from a person between 18 and 60 years old who received the Ad26.COV2.S COVID-19 vaccine or a placebo.

The rearrangement joins TRBV29-1 to TRBJ2-7; D unclear. CDR1 and CDR2 from the germline V gene are SQVTM and ANQGSEA. The CDR3 spans 12 residues. The V end lost 1 base, the J end lost 6 bases, and 10 bases lay between the germline ends. The CDR3 loop reads CSVEGGLAEQYF. The CDR3 DNA reads as TGCAGCGTTGAAGGGGGTTTGGCCGAGCAGTACTTC.

This chain uses TRBV4-1 with TRBJ2-7, with a tentative D call TRBD1 (7 bases). Trimming pared 1 base from V and 6 bases from J, leaving 16 bases between. Germline loops: CDR1 MGHRA, CDR2 YSYEKL. The CDR3 has 15 residues. The CDR3 sequence: CASSQGWGAGGEQYF. The CDR3 coding sequence is TGCGCCAGCAGCCAAGGCTGGGGGGCAGGGGGCGAGCAGTACTTC.

Only one count was recorded for this clone. The chain is built from TRBV30 and TRBJ2-5, with 8 bases identical to TRBD2. CDR3 length equals 14 residues. Germline CDR1 GTSNPN, CDR2 SVGIG (reference sequence). Trimming took 0 bases from V and 7 from J; bases not matched to a gene: 7. The CDR3 nucleotides are TGTGCCTGGAGTGTACCGGGGGGGGCCGGGACCCAGTACTTC. This translates into CAWSVPGGAGTQYF.

This chain links TRBV5-1 with TRBJ2-7, with 11 bases aligning to TRBD2. J gave up 5 bases and V 1 base, and 5 bases lay outside the gene matches. This CDR3 contains 15 residues. CDR1 SGHRS and CDR2 YFSETQ come from the germline V gene. The CDR3 loop is CASSLLAGGGNEQYF. CDR3 coding DNA: TGCGCCAGCAGCTTGCTAGCGGGAGGAGGGAACGAGCAGTACTTC.

The chain employs TRBV18 and TRBJ1-1; D might be TRBD1 (5 bases). The germline gives CDR1 KGHSH, CDR2 LQKENI. Trimming removed 3 bases from V and 5 bases from J, with 16 bases in between. The CDR3 covers 15 residues. The CDR3 is CASSPKEGRKTEAFF. CDR3 DNA sequence: TGTGCCAGCTCACCTAAAGAGGGGCGAAAAACTGAAGCTTTCTTT.

This sequence joins TRBV20-1 and TRBJ1-1; D not certain. The V gene lost 7 bases and the J gene lost 2 bases, with 8 bases spanning the gap. CDR3 size: 11 residues. CDR1 and CDR2 from the germline V gene are DFQATT and SNEGSKA (reference sequence). DNA of the CDR3: TGCAGTGGACGGTTAAACACTGAAGCTTTCTTT. Its translation: CSGRLNTEAFF.

V usage is TRBV19 and J usage is TRBJ2-3; D is possibly TRBD1 (5 bases). With 3 bases removed from V and 0 bases from J, the gap between germline ends came to 13 bases. The CDR3 has 16 residues. Germline V gene data show CDR1 as LNHDA and CDR2 as SQIVND (reference sequence). The CDR3 reads CASSIKAGSSTDTQYF. CDR3 in DNA: TGTGCCAGTAGTATCAAAGCAGGGTCGAGCACAGATACGCAGTATTTT.

The chain links TRBV11-2 to TRBJ2-5, with TRBD2 identical over 13 bases. The CDR3 consists of 16 residues. The J segment lost 5 bases and the V segment lost 2 bases, leaving 5 bases of the junction unmatched. Germline-derived CDR1 and CDR2 are SGHAT and FQNNGV. CDR3 nucleotides: TGTGCCAGCAGCTTAAGGACTAGCGGGAGAGTCGAGACCCAGTACTTC. Encoded protein: CASSLRTSGRVETQYF.

The CDR3 region is CASSYMTGSYEQYF. The CDR3 DNA follows: TGTGCCAGCAGTTACATGACAGGGTCGTACGAGCAGTACTTC. V gene TRBV6-2 or TRBV6-3 combines with J gene TRBJ2-7, with 7 bases that match TRBD1. V lost 2 bases to trimming and J lost 4 bases; unmatched junction nucleotides: 5. Germline V gene data show CDR1 as MNHEY and CDR2 as SVGEGT. CDR3 length: 14 amino acids.

V and J are TRBV4-3 and TRBJ2-7; 10 bases are a match to TRBD1. Germline CDR1 reads LGHNA; CDR2 reads YSLEER. The CDR3 extends over 15 amino acids. V dropped 0 bases and J dropped 4; count of bases not matched to a gene: 3. In DNA form, the CDR3 reads TGCGCCAGCAGCCAAGACCGGACAGGGGGTTACGAGCAGTACTTC. It encodes CASSQDRTGGYEQYF.

The chain carries TRBV15 and TRBJ2-1; D remains ambiguous. This CDR3 has 14 amino acids. V was clipped by 2 bases and J by 8 bases, with 13 bases between them. Germline V CDR1 and CDR2: LNHNV, YYDKDF (reference sequence). CDR3 nucleotides: TGTGCCACCAGCAGAACCTCTTTGGACCATGAGCAGTTCTTC. Translating gives CATSRTSLDHEQFF. The full variable domain, in which reference TRBV15 and TRBJ2-1 provide the parts outside the CDR3, is DAMVIQNPRYQVTQFGKPVTLSCSQTLNHNVMYWYQQKSSQAPKLLFHYYDKDFNNEADTPDNFQSRRPNTSFCFLDIRSPGLGDTAMYLCATSRTSLDHEQFFGPGTRLTVL.

V is TRBV27 and J is TRBJ2-5; D is possibly TRBD1 (5 bases). The CDR3 is 14 amino acids. Germline V lookup: CDR1 MNHEY, CDR2 SMNVEV (reference sequence). Trimming cost V 1 base and J 5 bases, with 11 bases left between them. The CDR3 region has the DNA TGTGCCAGCAGTTTATTGGGGCAGGCGGAGACCCAGTACTTC. Translation: CASSLLGQAETQYF.

This clone appeared a single time. This sequence joins TRBV5-4 and TRBJ2-1; D remains unclear. V gave up 4 bases and J gave up 5 bases, with 31 bases separating them. Germline lookup yields CDR1 SGHNT and CDR2 YYREEE (reference sequence). The CDR3 is made up of 20 amino acids. In nucleotides, the CDR3 is TGTGCCAGCAGCCCGCATCCCCCCGCATCGGTAGTCGTGGGCGACAATGAGCAGTTCTTC. Translated, it gives CASSPHPPASVVVGDNEQFF.

For this clone: A much larger clone sits a single nucleotide away, making a read error possible. The genes are TRBV4-1 and TRBJ1-1; no clear D. The CDR3 has 13 amino acids. The germline CDR1 and CDR2 sequences are MGHRA and YSYEKL. V lost 2 bases, J lost 4 bases, and 8 bases lay in between. The CDR3 loop is CASSQREITEAFF. In nucleotides, the CDR3 is TGCGCCAGCAGCCAACGGGAGATCACTGAAGCTTTCTTT.

This clone was picked up a small number of times. The chain uses TRBV28 and TRBJ1-4; D call uncertain. From germline, CDR1 is MDHEN and CDR2 SYDVKM. The CDR3 is 13 residues long. Trimming stripped 3 bases from V and 12 bases from J, with 14 bases between. The DNA for the CDR3 is TGTGCCAGCAGTTTTCCGGGGATGTTGGAACTGTTTTTT. It translates to CASSFPGMLELFF. Together with reference TRBV28 and TRBJ1-4, the CDR3 gives the full variable domain: DVKVTQSSRYLVKRTGEKVFLECVQDMDHENMFWYRQDPGLGLRLIYFSYDVKMKEKGDIPEGYSVSREKKERFSLILESASTNQTSMYLCASSFPGMLELFFGSGTQLSVL.

Of note for this clone: An end of the junction does not agree with germline; a read error may underlie this. The J gene is TRBJ2-5, the V gene TRBV2; no definite D call. The CDR3 consists of 14 residues. Germline V gives CDR1 SNHLY, CDR2 FYNNEI. The DNA of the CDR3 is TGTGCCACCAGTGGGAATCAGATGAGGGAGACCCAGTACTTC. Its protein is CATSGNQMRETQYF. The entire variable domain, with the rest obtained from reference TRBV2 and TRBJ2-5, is as follows: EPEVTQTPSHQVTQMGQEVILRCVPISNHLYFYWYRQILGQKVEFLVSFYNNEISEKSEIFDDQFSVERPDGSNFTLKIRSTKLEDSAMYFCATSGNQMRETQYFGPGTRLLVL.

The rearrangement uses TRBV9 and TRBJ2-1; 12 nucleotides align to TRBD2. With V trimmed by 0 bases and J by 2 bases, 6 bases remained unmatched. There are 18 residues in the CDR3. CDR1 and CDR2 (germline): SGDLS, YYNGEE. CDR3 loop: CASSVELAGGKTYNEQFF. The CDR3, as DNA: TGTGCCAGCAGCGTAGAACTAGCGGGAGGCAAAACCTACAATGAGCAGTTCTTC.

The chain recombines TRBV2 with TRBJ2-1, with 15 bases aligning to TRBD2. This CDR3 has 16 amino acids. Trimming cost V 6 bases and J 7 bases; bases outside gene matches: 7. Per the germline V gene, CDR1 is SNHLY and CDR2 is FYNNEI. The CDR3 nucleotides are TGTGCCAGCAGAGAGCGGACTAGCGGGAGGGGTAATGAGCAGTTCTTC. Amino acids: CASRERTSGRGNEQFF.

The V call is TRBV5-5, the J call TRBJ2-7, with 7 bases that match TRBD1. The V segment lost 1 base and the J segment 7 bases; nucleotides outside the gene matches: 8. This CDR3 has 14 amino acids. In germline, CDR1 is SGHKS, CDR2 YYEKEE (reference sequence). CDR3 in amino acids: CASSLIGQASEQYF. CDR3 sequence (DNA): TGTGCCAGCAGCTTGATAGGACAGGCTTCAGAGCAGTACTTC.

The rearrangement uses TRBV7-6 and TRBJ2-5; D gene uncertain. The CDR3 runs 13 residues. Deletions cut 2 bases from V and 2 bases from J, with 6 bases between. The germline CDR1 and CDR2 sequences are SGHVS and FNYEAQ. This chain's CDR3 is CASSLWGQETQYF. The DNA for the CDR3 is TGTGCCAGCAGCTTATGGGGACAAGAGACCCAGTACTTC.

The chain is built from TRBV12-3 or TRBV12-4 and TRBJ2-7; 7 bases line up with TRBD1. V gave up 5 bases and J gave up 6 bases; unmatched junction bases: 1. The CDR3 has 11 residues. The CDR3, as DNA: TGTGCCAGCAGTCCAGGGGGCGAGCAGTACTTC. The encoded protein is CASSPGGEQYF.

The V gene is TRBV19, the J gene TRBJ2-5, with TRBD2 matching 11 bases. With 6 bases clipped from V and 5 bases from J, the junction kept 14 bases outside the gene matches. The CDR3 extends over 17 amino acids. Germline V gene lookup returns CDR1 LNHDA and CDR2 SQIVND (reference sequence). The CDR3 coding sequence is TGTGCCAGTAGCCATCTAGCGGGAGGCTTCCGGATCGAGACCCAGTACTTC. Translation gives CASSHLAGGFRIETQYF.

V gene TRBV28 combines with J gene TRBJ2-5; 12 bases are shared with TRBD2. Germline lookup yields CDR1 MDHEN and CDR2 SYDVKM. Germline trimming cut 5 bases from V and 9 bases from J; bases unmatched to any gene: 16. CDR3 size: 17 residues. The CDR3 nucleotides are TGTGCCAGCAGTCGCAATCCGGGACTAGCGGGCAGTGGGTCCCAGTACTTC. This encodes CASSRNPGLAGSGSQYF.

The chain recombines TRBV25-1 with TRBJ2-7; 7 nucleotides align to TRBD2. V trimming: 0 bases; J trimming: 3 bases; junction bases outside the gene matches: 11. Germline assignment: CDR1 MGHDK and CDR2 SYGVNS. CDR3 size: 17 residues. The chain's CDR3 is CASSEYGMGRENYEQYF. The CDR3 coding sequence is TGTGCCAGCAGTGAATATGGGATGGGGCGGGAGAACTACGAGCAGTACTTC.

V is TRBV5-1 and J is TRBJ2-5, with 13 bases lining up with TRBD2. The J segment lost 4 bases and the V segment lost 3 bases, leaving 15 bases of the junction unmatched. The CDR3 consists of 19 residues. Germline loops: CDR1 SGHRS, CDR2 YFSETQ. CDR3 in amino acids: CASSSNGLAGATGGETQYF. Here the CDR3 DNA reads TGCGCCAGCAGCTCTAATGGACTAGCGGGAGCAACGGGTGGAGAGACCCAGTACTTC.

The rearrangement links TRBV18 to TRBJ2-6; 8 bases fit TRBD1. CDR1 is KGHSH, CDR2 LQKENI, per germline. Unmatched junction bases numbered 10, after V lost 3 bases and J lost 0 bases. The CDR3 sequence is 19 residues long. CDR3: CASSPRGQGMSSGANVLTF. The CDR3, as DNA: TGTGCCAGCTCACCGAGAGGACAGGGAATGAGCTCTGGGGCCAACGTCCTGACTTTC.